The rows below give T cell receptor beta chains drawn from one sample of a study of T cells in localized non-small cell lung cancer. Assay used: immunoSEQ multiplex PCR; TCRdb lists only in-frame clones, some missing. This table has approximately 140,000 clones, 89% appearing once. The sample in question was peripheral blood, obtained before any cancer treatment. Source of these receptors: a female donor older than 55 with stage I lung adenocarcinoma. Each CDR3 is given with its conserved first and last residue. The D gene is left open where the match is weak. A row's size may be missing; if present it is once, few, many or a size class.

abundance: few; d_gene: TRBD2; j_gene: TRBJ2-7; v_gene: TRBV6-1; CDR3nt: TGTGCCAGCAGCCAACGGGGGGGAGCCTACGAGCAGTACTTC; CDR3aa: CASSQRGGAYEQYF
abundance: -; d_gene: -; j_gene: TRBJ2-7; v_gene: TRBV5-4; CDR3nt: TGTGCCAGCAGCTTGGCCCGGGGAGGCGAGCAGTACTTC; CDR3aa: CASSLARGGEQYF
abundance: -; d_gene: -; j_gene: TRBJ1-1; v_gene: TRBV2; CDR3nt: TGTGCCAGCTTAGGATGGGAGACTGAAGCTTTCTTT; CDR3aa: CASLGWETEAFF
abundance: -; d_gene: -; j_gene: TRBJ2-7; v_gene: TRBV2; CDR3nt: TGTGCCAGCAGTGAAGGTAGCGCAGACTCGGGAGAGCAGTACTTC; CDR3aa: CASSEGSADSGEQYF
abundance: -; d_gene: -; j_gene: TRBJ2-2; v_gene: TRBV11-2; CDR3nt: TGTGCCAGCAGCTTAGTTGTCGGGACCGGGTCCGGGGAGCTGTTTTTT; CDR3aa: CASSLVVGTGSGELFF
abundance: once; d_gene: -; j_gene: TRBJ1-2; v_gene: TRBV6-1; CDR3nt: TGTGCCAGCAGCCAAAGGGGTGACTATGGCTACACCTTC; CDR3aa: CASSQRGDYGYTF
abundance: -; d_gene: -; j_gene: TRBJ2-7; v_gene: TRBV2; CDR3nt: TGTGCCAGCAGTGAACTACGGCGGGAGCAGTACTTC; CDR3aa: CASSELRREQYF
abundance: -; d_gene: -; j_gene: TRBJ1-1; v_gene: TRBV29-1; CDR3nt: TGCAGCGTTGAAGTCGGGGGGGCAGTTAGTAAGGTTACTGAAGCTTTCTTT; CDR3aa: CSVEVGGAVSKVTEAFF
abundance: -; d_gene: TRBD1; j_gene: TRBJ2-7; v_gene: TRBV28; CDR3nt: TGTGCCAGCAGTATACAGGGGAAGTCTGGTTACGAGCAGTACTTC; CDR3aa: CASSIQGKSGYEQYF
abundance: -; d_gene: -; j_gene: TRBJ1-2; v_gene: TRBV7-8; CDR3nt: TGTGCCAGCAGCCGAGGATATGGCTACACCTTC; CDR3aa: CASSRGYGYTF
abundance: -; d_gene: TRBD1; j_gene: TRBJ2-7; v_gene: TRBV7-6; CDR3nt: TGTGCCAGCAGCTTAGCAAGCTCCGGGACAGGGCGTGAGCAGTACTTC; CDR3aa: CASSLASSGTGREQYF
abundance: once; d_gene: -; j_gene: TRBJ1-1; v_gene: TRBV5-6; CDR3nt: TGTGCCAGCAGCTTGGGGTACACTGAAGCTTTCTTT; CDR3aa: CASSLGYTEAFF
abundance: -; d_gene: -; j_gene: TRBJ1-1; v_gene: TRBV19; CDR3nt: TGTGCCAGCAGCCAGGTGCGGGGCACTGAAGCTTTCTTT; CDR3aa: CASSQVRGTEAFF
abundance: -; d_gene: TRBD2; j_gene: TRBJ2-7; v_gene: TRBV9; CDR3nt: TGTGCCAGCAGCGTAGGGTTAGCGGGAGATCCTAACGAGCAGTACTTC; CDR3aa: CASSVGLAGDPNEQYF
abundance: -; d_gene: -; j_gene: TRBJ2-1; v_gene: TRBV7-9; CDR3nt: TGTGCCAGCAGCTTAGAGGGCTTGGAGCAGTTCTTC; CDR3aa: CASSLEGLEQFF
abundance: -; d_gene: -; j_gene: TRBJ2-7; v_gene: TRBV11-2; CDR3nt: TGTGCCAGCAGCTTAGTTGGCGGTACGACATCCTACGAGCAGTACTTC; CDR3aa: CASSLVGGTTSYEQYF
abundance: -; d_gene: TRBD2; j_gene: TRBJ2-1; v_gene: TRBV5-1; CDR3nt: TGCGCCAGCAGGGACCCGGGAGGGCCTGGAAATGAGCAGTTCTTC; CDR3aa: CASRDPGGPGNEQFF
abundance: -; d_gene: TRBD2; j_gene: TRBJ2-1; v_gene: TRBV28; CDR3nt: TGTGCCAGCAGTTCTGGCGGGAGGGGATACAATGAGCAGTTCTTC; CDR3aa: CASSSGGRGYNEQFF
abundance: -; d_gene: TRBD2; j_gene: TRBJ2-3; v_gene: TRBV30; CDR3nt: TGTGCCTGGAGACTAGCGGGGACAGATACGCAGTATTTT; CDR3aa: CAWRLAGTDTQYF
abundance: -; d_gene: -; j_gene: TRBJ1-5; v_gene: TRBV28; CDR3nt: TGTGCCAGCAGGGGTTCGGTAGTTTGGCAGCCCCAGCATTTT; CDR3aa: CASRGSVVWQPQHF
abundance: -; d_gene: -; j_gene: TRBJ2-5; v_gene: TRBV11-2; CDR3nt: TGTGCCAGCAGCCCTCGGTCGTTAGGGACCCAGTACTTC; CDR3aa: CASSPRSLGTQYF
abundance: -; d_gene: TRBD2; j_gene: TRBJ2-2; v_gene: TRBV5-1; CDR3nt: TGCGCCAGCAGCATTGGTTTGACTAGCGACGCGAACACCGGGGAGCTGTTTTTT; CDR3aa: CASSIGLTSDANTGELFF
abundance: -; d_gene: TRBD2; j_gene: TRBJ2-7; v_gene: TRBV11-2; CDR3nt: TGTGCCAGCAGCACGACTAGCAGATACGAGCAGTACTTC; CDR3aa: CASSTTSRYEQYF
abundance: -; d_gene: -; j_gene: TRBJ1-1; v_gene: TRBV19; CDR3nt: TGTGCCAGTAGTATAGGGAGGATCACTGAAGCTTTCTTT; CDR3aa: CASSIGRITEAFF
abundance: -; d_gene: -; j_gene: TRBJ2-1; v_gene: TRBV11-2; CDR3nt: TGTGCCAGCAGCTTAGGCATGGTCAATGAGCAGTTCTTC; CDR3aa: CASSLGMVNEQFF
abundance: -; d_gene: -; j_gene: TRBJ1-2; v_gene: TRBV28; CDR3nt: TGTGCCAGCAGTGGGTCGGGACGGAGTAACTATGGCTACACCTTC; CDR3aa: CASSGSGRSNYGYTF
abundance: -; d_gene: -; j_gene: TRBJ1-2; v_gene: TRBV27; CDR3nt: TGTGCCAGCAAGTCTATGAAAACGGACTATGGCTACACCTTC; CDR3aa: CASKSMKTDYGYTF
abundance: -; d_gene: TRBD1; j_gene: TRBJ2-4; v_gene: TRBV5-1; CDR3nt: TGCGCCAGCAGAACCGGGACAGAAGAAAACATTCAGTACTTC; CDR3aa: CASRTGTEENIQYF
abundance: -; d_gene: -; j_gene: TRBJ2-7; v_gene: TRBV5-1; CDR3nt: TGCGCCAGCAGCTTGGGATTCGGGGACGAGCAGTACTTC; CDR3aa: CASSLGFGDEQYF
abundance: -; d_gene: TRBD1; j_gene: TRBJ1-2; v_gene: TRBV27; CDR3nt: TGTGCCAGCGGTACTTCCAACAGGGGGTCTCGGTATGGCTACACCTTC; CDR3aa: CASGTSNRGSRYGYTF
abundance: -; d_gene: TRBD1; j_gene: TRBJ2-1; v_gene: TRBV5-1; CDR3nt: TGCGCCAGCAGCTTATTACAGGGGGACAATGAGCAGTTCTTC; CDR3aa: CASSLLQGDNEQFF
abundance: -; d_gene: -; j_gene: TRBJ2-3; v_gene: TRBV7-3; CDR3nt: TGTGCCAGCAGCCCCCAGGCGGGCACAGATACGCAGTATTTT; CDR3aa: CASSPQAGTDTQYF
abundance: -; d_gene: TRBD1; j_gene: TRBJ2-2; v_gene: TRBV10-3; CDR3nt: TGTGCCATCAGACCTACCGGGACAGGGAACACCGGGGAGCTGTTTTTT; CDR3aa: CAIRPTGTGNTGELFF
abundance: -; d_gene: -; j_gene: TRBJ1-4; v_gene: TRBV9; CDR3nt: TGTGCCAGCAGCCGGGACACTTCAACTAATGAAAAACTGTTTTTT; CDR3aa: CASSRDTSTNEKLFF
abundance: -; d_gene: TRBD2; j_gene: TRBJ2-1; v_gene: TRBV6-4; CDR3nt: TGTGCCAGCAGTGACGGGGACTACAACAATGAGCAGTTCTTC; CDR3aa: CASSDGDYNNEQFF
abundance: -; d_gene: -; j_gene: TRBJ2-7; v_gene: TRBV7-9; CDR3nt: TGTGCCAGCAGCTTAGGTAGGGGCGACTACGAGCAGTACTTC; CDR3aa: CASSLGRGDYEQYF
abundance: few; d_gene: TRBD1; j_gene: TRBJ1-3; v_gene: TRBV29-1; CDR3nt: TGCAGCGTTGGTAGGGGGCCTGGAAACACCATATATTTT; CDR3aa: CSVGRGPGNTIYF
abundance: -; d_gene: -; j_gene: TRBJ2-7; v_gene: TRBV5-5; CDR3nt: TGTGCCAGCAGCTTCGGGACCTCCTACGAGCAGTACTTC; CDR3aa: CASSFGTSYEQYF
abundance: -; d_gene: -; j_gene: TRBJ1-2; v_gene: TRBV28; CDR3nt: TGTGCCAGCAGCTGGGGGTTTGGGGGGGCGGATGGCTACACCTTC; CDR3aa: CASSWGFGGADGYTF
abundance: -; d_gene: TRBD1; j_gene: TRBJ2-4; v_gene: TRBV19; CDR3nt: TGTGCCAGTAGTATCGTGACAGGGTGGGGCGGTTTACAGTACTTC; CDR3aa: CASSIVTGWGGLQYF
abundance: -; d_gene: -; j_gene: TRBJ2-3; v_gene: TRBV11-2; CDR3nt: TGTGCCAGCAGCCCCGGGTGGGGCACAGATACGCAGTATTTT; CDR3aa: CASSPGWGTDTQYF
abundance: -; d_gene: TRBD2; j_gene: TRBJ2-3; v_gene: TRBV10-3; CDR3nt: TGTGCCAGCTCAAGACTAGCGGGAGTAGCAGATACGCAGTATTTT; CDR3aa: CASSRLAGVADTQYF